This entry lists 9 T cell receptor beta chains sequenced from one sample in a study of CD8 T cells in ankylosing spondylitis. TCRdb reanalysed the 5' RACE reads using MiXCR and keeps one entry per CDR3 protein. Of about 90,000 distinct CDR3 sequences listed, 27% are singletons. The sequencing input was blood, either unsorted or a sorted T cell fraction (not recorded which). These TCRs come from a male donor with ankylosing spondylitis or in good health (not recorded which).

The genes are TRBV6-1 and TRBJ2-2, with 9 bases matching TRBD1. Germline V gene sequence: CDR1 MNHNS, CDR2 SASEGT. V lost 6 bases to trimming and J lost 4 bases; unmatched junction nucleotides: 6. The CDR3 is made up of 15 amino acids. The DNA for the CDR3 is TGTGCCAGCAGCTCGGGACAGGGAATCACCGGGGAGCTGTTTTTT. Protein sequence: CASSSGQGITGELFF.

This clonotype was seen a few times. The chain couples TRBV12-3 or TRBV12-4 to TRBJ2-1; 9 bases align to TRBD2. The V segment lost 4 bases and the J segment 4 bases; nucleotides outside the gene matches: 5. This CDR3 spans 15 amino acids. For the CDR3, the DNA is TGTGCCAGCAGTTCGCCGACTAGCGGATACAATGAGCAGTTCTTC. Its translation: CASSSPTSGYNEQFF.

This rearrangement joins TRBV20-1 to TRBJ1-2, with D possibly matching TRBD1 (5 bases). The germline CDR1 and CDR2 sequences are DFQATT and SNEGSKA (reference sequence). Deletions cut 5 bases from V and 1 base from J, with 17 bases between. The CDR3 has 15 residues. In DNA, the CDR3 is TGCAGTGCTCACGTTAAGGACATAAATAACTATGGCTACACCTTC. Amino acid sequence: CSAHVKDINNYGYTF.

This clonotype occurred a few times. The chain uses TRBV6-6 and TRBJ1-4; D may be TRBD1 (5 bases). Trimming cost V 4 bases and J 8 bases, with 5 bases left between them. Germline V gene lookup returns CDR1 MNHNY and CDR2 SVGAGI (reference sequence). The CDR3 sequence is 11 residues long. CDR3: CASSWGEKLFF. The CDR3 nucleotides are TGTGCCAGCAGTTGGGGCGAAAAACTGTTTTTT.

The chain combines TRBV11-2 with TRBJ1-1; perhaps TRBD1 as D (5 bases). The CDR3 is 13 residues long. Germline values: CDR1 SGHAT, CDR2 FQNNGV. V was clipped by 3 bases and J by 2 bases, with 7 bases between them. CDR3 nucleotide sequence: TGTGCCAGCAGCTTGACAGTAAACACTGAAGCTTTCTTT. The encoded protein is CASSLTVNTEAFF.

This clonotype has more than one count but fewer than ten. The genes are TRBV20-1 and TRBJ2-1; TRBD2 matches 7 bases. The CDR3 contains 15 residues. V was clipped by 0 bases and J by 4 bases; unmatched bases: 6. Germline lookup yields CDR1 DFQATT and CDR2 SNEGSKA (reference sequence). CDR3 loop: CSARDLSSGYNEQFF. CDR3 DNA: TGCAGTGCTAGAGATCTCTCTAGCGGATACAATGAGCAGTTCTTC.

J is TRBJ2-5 and V is TRBV12-3 or TRBV12-4, with 7 bases lining up with TRBD1. This CDR3 region has 13 residues. Trimming took 2 bases from V and 5 from J; bases not matched to a gene: 2. This CDR3 reads CASSLTGEETQYF. The CDR3 DNA sequence: TGTGCCAGCAGTTTAACAGGGGAGGAGACCCAGTACTTC.

This clonotype has more than one count but fewer than ten. The chain couples TRBV6-1 to TRBJ2-2, with D uncertain. Per germline, CDR1 MNHNS and CDR2 SASEGT. With 5 bases removed from V and 9 bases from J, the gap between germline ends came to 13 bases. This CDR3 has 13 residues. In DNA form, the CDR3 reads TGTGCCAGCAGTCCCCCCATTGCCCGGGAGCTGTTTTTT. It yields the protein CASSPPIARELFF.

Only a few counts were recorded for this clonotype. This chain joins TRBV6-1 and TRBJ1-5; TRBD1 aligns across 9 bases. Germline CDR1 MNHNS, CDR2 SASEGT. J gave up 0 bases and V 2 bases, and 5 bases lay outside the gene matches. This CDR3 spans 17 amino acids. CDR3 amino acids: CASSEFRTGASNQPQHF. The CDR3, as DNA: TGTGCCAGCAGTGAATTTAGGACAGGGGCTAGCAATCAGCCCCAGCATTTT.